These 11 T cell receptor beta chains originate from one sample sequenced in a study of blood T cell repertoires in COVID-19. Method: immunoSEQ multiplex PCR; TCRdb's copy keeps in-frame clones and lacks some. The sample shows fewer than 200,000 clones, under 85% of them seen only once. Sequencing used peripheral blood. The receptors were sampled from a woman aged 80 or over with acute or convalescent COVID-19.

This clone was seen a single time. V is TRBV19 and J is TRBJ1-5; the match to TRBD1 covers 8 bases. Germline V gene data show CDR1 as LNHDA and CDR2 as SQIVND (reference sequence). The CDR3 contains 15 residues. Unmatched junction bases numbered 5, after V lost 3 bases and J lost 4 bases. CDR3 nucleotides: TGTGCCAGTAGTATGAGGCAGGGGGCTAATCAGCCCCAGCATTTT. Its protein is CASSMRQGANQPQHF.

This rearrangement joins TRBV19 to TRBJ2-5, with D perhaps matching TRBD1 (5 bases). Germline CDR1 LNHDA, CDR2 SQIVND (reference sequence). This CDR3 has 12 amino acids. Trimming stripped 4 bases from V and 7 bases from J, with 10 bases between. The CDR3 bases are TGTGCCAGTAGTACAGGGCCCGGGACCCAGTACTTC. Residues: CASSTGPGTQYF. The entire variable domain, with the rest obtained from reference TRBV19 and TRBJ2-5, is as follows: DGGITQSPKYLFRKEGQNVTLSCEQNLNHDAMYWYRQDPGQGLRLIYYSQIVNDFQKGDIAEGYSVSREKKESFPLTVTSAQKNPTAFYLCASSTGPGTQYFGPGTRLLVL.

V is TRBV6-6 and J is TRBJ1-6; D is unresolved. Deletions cut 0 bases from V and 14 bases from J, with 20 bases between. Germline V lookup: CDR1 MNHNY, CDR2 SVGAGI (reference sequence). The CDR3 extends over 16 amino acids. CDR3 in amino acids: CASSYSNPRGEWALHF. CDR3 sequence (DNA): TGTGCCAGCAGTTACTCAAACCCCCGGGGAGAATGGGCCCTCCACTTT.

CDR3 nucleotide sequence: TGTGCCAGTCAAATCTCGGGACAGGGGGGAGATAGAAATCAGCCCCAGCATTTT. Residues: CASQISGQGGDRNQPQHF. The chain is built from TRBV19 and TRBJ1-5; 11 nucleotides match TRBD1. The CDR3 is 18 amino acids. Per germline, CDR1 LNHDA and CDR2 SQIVND (reference sequence). V trimming: 8 bases; J trimming: 4 bases; junction bases outside the gene matches: 16.

The chain combines TRBV7-8 with TRBJ2-7, with D hard to call. Germline V gene data show CDR1 as SGHVS and CDR2 as FQNEAQ. CDR3 length: 15 residues. Trimming stripped 1 base from V and 0 bases from J, with 10 bases between. CDR3 sequence: CASSLEVAASYEQYF. The CDR3 DNA reads TGTGCCAGCAGCTTAGAGGTTGCGGCCTCCTACGAGCAGTACTTC.

The V gene is TRBV5-1, the J gene TRBJ1-1; D might be TRBD1 (5 bases). V lost 4 bases, J lost 3 bases, and 16 bases lay in between. CDR1 SGHRS and CDR2 YFSETQ come from the germline V gene. This CDR3 has 15 residues. The CDR3 DNA reads TGCGCCAGCAGCCTTTGGGGGGGAAGGGACACTGAAGCTTTCTTT. Its protein product is CASSLWGGRDTEAFF.

The chain joins TRBV4-2 to TRBJ1-3, with 9 positions matching TRBD1. Germline CDR1 reads LGHNA; CDR2 reads YNFKEQ. The J segment lost 8 bases and the V segment lost 4 bases, leaving 9 bases of the junction unmatched. The CDR3 is 15 amino acids. The CDR3 bases are TGTGCCAGCAGCCCTCCGGACAGGGGAGTAGACACCATATATTTT. This gives the protein CASSPPDRGVDTIYF.

This clone was counted a single time. The rearrangement joins TRBV2 to TRBJ1-5; 7 bases agree with TRBD1. The trim removed 5 bases at V and 2 bases at J, leaving 12 bases unmatched. Germline lookup yields CDR1 SNHLY and CDR2 FYNNEI. The CDR3 consists of 17 residues. The CDR3 reads CASSHEGAQGRNQPQHF. For the CDR3, the DNA is TGTGCCAGCAGTCATGAGGGGGCGCAGGGGCGCAATCAGCCCCAGCATTTT.

This chain links TRBV19 with TRBJ2-4, with D possibly matching TRBD2 (6 bases). The CDR3 extends over 15 amino acids. Trimming shortened V by 1 base and J by 9 bases, and 16 bases separated the two germline ends. Looked up from germline, CDR1 is LNHDA and CDR2 is SQIVND (reference sequence). The CDR3 region is CASSIGSSAGLIQYF. The CDR3 nucleotides are TGTGCCAGTAGTATAGGGTCAAGCGCGGGGCTCATTCAGTACTTC.

This sequence joins TRBV4-2 and TRBJ2-7; TRBD2 matches 9 bases. J gave up 5 bases and V 0 bases, and 11 bases lay outside the gene matches. Germline CDR1 reads LGHNA; CDR2 reads YNFKEQ. The CDR3 has 17 residues. In nucleotides, the CDR3 is TGTGCCAGCAGCCAAGAGGTGGGTCTAGCGGGACTTCACGAGCAGTACTTC. Amino acids: CASSQEVGLAGLHEQYF.

This clone has only a few counts. The chain is built from TRBV19 and TRBJ1-4; unclear D gene. CDR3 length: 14 residues. CDR1 and CDR2 (germline): LNHDA, SQIVND (reference sequence). The V end was cut by 4 bases, the J end by 2 bases, with 8 bases between. In DNA, the CDR3 is TGTGCCAGTAGTAGTGGGCTGACTAATGAAAAACTGTTTTTT. Its translation: CASSSGLTNEKLFF.